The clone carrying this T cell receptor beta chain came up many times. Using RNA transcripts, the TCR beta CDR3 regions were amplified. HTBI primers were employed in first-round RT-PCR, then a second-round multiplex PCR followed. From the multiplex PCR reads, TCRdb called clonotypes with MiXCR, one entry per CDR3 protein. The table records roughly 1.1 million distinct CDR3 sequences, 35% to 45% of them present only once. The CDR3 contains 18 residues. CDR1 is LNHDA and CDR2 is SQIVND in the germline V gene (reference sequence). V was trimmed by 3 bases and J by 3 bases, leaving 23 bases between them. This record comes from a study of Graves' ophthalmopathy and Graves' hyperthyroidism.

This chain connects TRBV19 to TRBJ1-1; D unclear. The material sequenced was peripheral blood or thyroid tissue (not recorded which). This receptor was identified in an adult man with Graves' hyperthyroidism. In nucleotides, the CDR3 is TGTGCCAGTAGTATGGATGGACCGCGGCAGACACGGTACACTGAAGCTTTCTTT. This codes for CASSMDGPRQTRYTEAFF.